The 5 T cell receptor beta chains listed next were all sequenced from one sample in a study of T cells in Graves' hyperthyroidism and ophthalmopathy (dated 2019 in TCRdb). The library was built by means of multiplex PCR. For sequencing, an Illumina HiSeq 2000 was employed. The TCR beta CDR3 regions were amplified from RNA transcripts. For the first round of RT-PCR on the TCR CDR3, the HTBI primer set was used together with the Qiagen OneStep RT-PCR kit. TCRdb redid the processing of the public reads, applying fastp at Q25 and MiXCR, and retained in-frame beta chains. Here each entry gathers all rows of one CDR3 protein and keeps the most common genes and DNA. The sample table records approximately 490,000 distinct CDR3 sequences; roughly 22% of these occur just once. About 53% of the sample belongs to the ten largest clones. What was sequenced was blood. These receptors were obtained from a woman aged 70-85 years with Graves' ophthalmopathy.

The rearrangement uses TRBV27 and TRBJ1-5; D is unclear. With 5 bases removed from V and 6 bases from J, the gap between germline ends came to 17 bases. Germline V gene sequence: CDR1 MNHEY, CDR2 SMNVEV (reference sequence). The CDR3 length is 15 residues. CDR3 sequence: CASSQRGFAFQPQHF. For the CDR3, the DNA is TGTGCCAGCAGTCAACGGGGTTTTGCGTTTCAGCCCCAGCATTTT.

The chain uses TRBV9 and TRBJ2-3; perhaps TRBD2 as D (5 bases). Deletions cut 4 bases from V and 3 bases from J, with 21 bases between. Germline values: CDR1 SGDLS, CDR2 YYNGEE. The length of the CDR3 is 17 residues. The CDR3 nucleotides are TGTGCCAGCAGCTTAGGCGGTGCTAACATAGCGACAGATACGCAGTATTTT. This gives the protein CASSLGGANIATDTQYF.

This clonotype has just a few counts. This sequence joins TRBV5-5 and TRBJ1-1; a possible D gene is TRBD1 (5 bases). Germline V gene lookup returns CDR1 SGHKS and CDR2 YYEKEE (reference sequence). V was trimmed by 0 bases and J by 1 base, leaving 13 bases between them. This CDR3 is built from 16 residues. CDR3 protein: CASSLGGTDSNTEAFF. The DNA for the CDR3 is TGTGCCAGCAGCTTGGGGGGGACGGATTCGAACACTGAAGCTTTCTTT.

This clonotype was seen a handful of times. The rearrangement uses TRBV20-1 and TRBJ1-5, with no clear D. The CDR3 sequence is 14 residues long. V was cut by 4 bases and J by 4 bases, with 14 bases left in between. Germline lookup yields CDR1 DFQATT and CDR2 SNEGSKA (reference sequence). The CDR3 DNA reads TGCAGTGCTAAAGGGTCTGGTCGGAATCAGCCCCAGCATTTT. This sequence encodes CSAKGSGRNQPQHF.

The rearrangement links TRBV10-3 to TRBJ1-1, with TRBD1 as a possible D gene (5 bases). V gave up 10 bases and J gave up 6 bases, with 21 bases separating them. CDR1 is ENHRY, CDR2 SYGVKD, per germline. The CDR3 sequence is 14 residues long. The CDR3 loop is CATSGPRGNAEAFF. In nucleotides, the CDR3 is TGTGCCACGTCGGGACCTCGGGGTAACGCTGAAGCTTTCTTT.